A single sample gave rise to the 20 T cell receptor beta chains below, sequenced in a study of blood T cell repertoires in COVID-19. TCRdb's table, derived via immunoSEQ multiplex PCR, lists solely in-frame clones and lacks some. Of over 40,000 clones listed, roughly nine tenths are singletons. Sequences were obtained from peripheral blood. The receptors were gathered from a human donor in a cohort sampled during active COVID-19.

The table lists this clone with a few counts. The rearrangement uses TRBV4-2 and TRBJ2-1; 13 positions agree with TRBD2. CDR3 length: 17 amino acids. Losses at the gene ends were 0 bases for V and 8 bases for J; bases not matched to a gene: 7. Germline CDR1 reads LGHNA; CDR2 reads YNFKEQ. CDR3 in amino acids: CASSQELAGGFNYEQFF. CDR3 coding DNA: TGTGCCAGCAGCCAAGAACTAGCGGGAGGGTTTAACTATGAGCAGTTCTTC.

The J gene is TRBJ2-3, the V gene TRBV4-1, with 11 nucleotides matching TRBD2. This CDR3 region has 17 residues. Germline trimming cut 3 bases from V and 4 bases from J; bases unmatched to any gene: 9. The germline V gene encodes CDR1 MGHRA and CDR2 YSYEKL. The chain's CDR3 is CASSQEGGLAEADTQYF. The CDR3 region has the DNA TGCGCCAGCAGCCAGGAGGGGGGACTAGCGGAGGCAGATACGCAGTATTTT.

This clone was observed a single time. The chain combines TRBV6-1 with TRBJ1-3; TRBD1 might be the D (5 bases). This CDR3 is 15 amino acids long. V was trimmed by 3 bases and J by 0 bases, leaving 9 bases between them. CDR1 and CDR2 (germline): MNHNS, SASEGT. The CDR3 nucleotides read TGTGCCAGCAGTGATGCAGGGCTCTCTGGAAACACCATATATTTT. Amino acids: CASSDAGLSGNTIYF.

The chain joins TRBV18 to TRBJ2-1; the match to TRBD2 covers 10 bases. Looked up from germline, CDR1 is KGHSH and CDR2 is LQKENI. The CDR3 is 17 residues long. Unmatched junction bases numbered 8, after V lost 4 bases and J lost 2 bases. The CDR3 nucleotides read TGTGCCAGCTCACTCCTCGGAGCGGGAGGGACCTACAATGAGCAGTTCTTC. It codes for CASSLLGAGGTYNEQFF. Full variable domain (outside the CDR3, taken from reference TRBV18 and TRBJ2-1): NAGVMQNPRHLVRRRGQEARLRCSPMKGHSHVYWYRQLPEEGLKFMVYLQKENIIDESGMPKERFSAEFPKEGPSILRIQQVVRGDSAAYFCASSLLGAGGTYNEQFFGPGTRLTVL.

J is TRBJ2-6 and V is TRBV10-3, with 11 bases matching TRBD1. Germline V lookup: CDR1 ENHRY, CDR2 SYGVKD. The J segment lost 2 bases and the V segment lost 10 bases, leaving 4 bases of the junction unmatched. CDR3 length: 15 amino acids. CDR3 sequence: CATGQGATGANVLTF. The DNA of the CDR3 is TGTGCCACCGGACAGGGGGCGACTGGGGCCAACGTCCTGACTTTC.

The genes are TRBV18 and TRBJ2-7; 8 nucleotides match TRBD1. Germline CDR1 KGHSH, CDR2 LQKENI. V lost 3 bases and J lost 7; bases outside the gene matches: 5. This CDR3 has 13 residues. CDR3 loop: CASSPTDRGEQYF. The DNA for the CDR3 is TGTGCCAGCTCACCTACAGACAGGGGTGAGCAGTACTTC.

CDR3 in amino acids: CASSFFGTEQETQYF. The CDR3 DNA reads TGCGCCAGCAGCTTCTTCGGGACAGAACAAGAGACCCAGTACTTC. J is TRBJ2-5 and V is TRBV5-1, with 7 bases that match TRBD1. Germline CDR1 is SGHRS and CDR2 is YFSETQ. CDR3 length equals 15 residues. After removal of 2 bases from V and 2 bases from J, the junction contained 6 bases not matched to a gene.

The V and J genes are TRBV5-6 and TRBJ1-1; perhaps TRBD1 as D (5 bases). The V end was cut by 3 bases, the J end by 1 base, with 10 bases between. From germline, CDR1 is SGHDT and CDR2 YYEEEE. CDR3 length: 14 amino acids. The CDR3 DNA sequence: TGTGCCAGCAGCTGGGGCCGACCGAACACTGAAGCTTTCTTT. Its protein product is CASSWGRPNTEAFF.

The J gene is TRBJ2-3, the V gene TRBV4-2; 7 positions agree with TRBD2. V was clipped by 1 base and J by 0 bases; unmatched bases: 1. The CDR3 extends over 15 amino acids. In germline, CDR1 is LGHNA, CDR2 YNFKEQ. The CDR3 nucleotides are TGTGCCAGCAGCCAAGGAGCGGGGAGCACAGATACGCAGTATTTT. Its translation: CASSQGAGSTDTQYF.

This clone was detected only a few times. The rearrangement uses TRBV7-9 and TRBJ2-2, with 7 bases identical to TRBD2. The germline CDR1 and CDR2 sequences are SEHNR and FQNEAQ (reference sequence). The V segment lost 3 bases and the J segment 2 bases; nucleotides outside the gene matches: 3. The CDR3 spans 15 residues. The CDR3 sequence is CASSLGRGNTGELFF. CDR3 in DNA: TGTGCCAGCAGCTTGGGGAGGGGTAACACCGGGGAGCTGTTTTTT. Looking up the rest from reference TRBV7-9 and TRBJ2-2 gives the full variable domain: DTGVSQNPRHKITKRGQNVTFRCDPISEHNRLYWYRQTLGQGPEFLTYFQNEAQLEKSRLLSDRFSAERPKGSFSTLEIQRTEQGDSAMYLCASSLGRGNTGELFFGEGSRLTVL.

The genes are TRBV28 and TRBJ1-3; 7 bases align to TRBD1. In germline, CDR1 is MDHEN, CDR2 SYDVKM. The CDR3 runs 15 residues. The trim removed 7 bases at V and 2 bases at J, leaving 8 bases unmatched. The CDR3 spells CASNEQGDPGNTIYF. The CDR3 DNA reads TGTGCCAGCAACGAGCAGGGGGACCCTGGAAACACCATATATTTT.

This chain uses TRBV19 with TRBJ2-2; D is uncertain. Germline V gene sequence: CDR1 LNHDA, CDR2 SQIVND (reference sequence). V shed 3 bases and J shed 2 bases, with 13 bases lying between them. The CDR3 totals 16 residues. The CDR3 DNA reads TGTGCCAGTAGTATCCGGTTTCCGATTAACACCGGGGAGCTGTTTTTT. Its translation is CASSIRFPINTGELFF.

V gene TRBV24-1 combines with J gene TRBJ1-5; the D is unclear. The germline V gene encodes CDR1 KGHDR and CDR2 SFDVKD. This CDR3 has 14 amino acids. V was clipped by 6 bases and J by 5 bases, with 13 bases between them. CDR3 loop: CATSLSTIDQPQHF. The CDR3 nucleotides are TGTGCCACCAGTTTAAGCACGATTGATCAGCCCCAGCATTTT.

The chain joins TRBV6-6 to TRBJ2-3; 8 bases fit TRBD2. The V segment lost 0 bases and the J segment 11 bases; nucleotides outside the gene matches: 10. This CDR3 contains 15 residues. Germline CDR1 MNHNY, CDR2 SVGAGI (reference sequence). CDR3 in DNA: TGTGCCAGCAGTTACTCGACGGGACTAGGTCGGATGCAGTATTTT. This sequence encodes CASSYSTGLGRMQYF.

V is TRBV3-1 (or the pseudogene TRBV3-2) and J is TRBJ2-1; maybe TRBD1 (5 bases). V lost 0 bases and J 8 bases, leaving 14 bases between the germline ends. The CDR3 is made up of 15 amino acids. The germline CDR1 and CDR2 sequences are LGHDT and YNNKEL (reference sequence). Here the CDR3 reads CASSQEGRVFYEQFF. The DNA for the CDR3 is TGTGCCAGCAGCCAAGAGGGCAGGGTCTTTTATGAGCAGTTCTTC.

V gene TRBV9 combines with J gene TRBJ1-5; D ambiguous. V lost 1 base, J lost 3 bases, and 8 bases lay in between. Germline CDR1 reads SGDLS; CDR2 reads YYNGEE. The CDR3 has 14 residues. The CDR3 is CASSVNPFNQPQHF. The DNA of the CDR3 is TGTGCCAGCAGCGTAAATCCTTTCAATCAGCCCCAGCATTTT.

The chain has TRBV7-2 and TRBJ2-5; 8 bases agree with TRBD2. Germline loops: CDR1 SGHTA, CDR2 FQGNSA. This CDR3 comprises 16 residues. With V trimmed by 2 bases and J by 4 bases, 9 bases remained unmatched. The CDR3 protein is CASSLQSGRVPETQYF. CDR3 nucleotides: TGTGCCAGCAGCTTACAATCCGGGAGGGTGCCAGAGACCCAGTACTTC.

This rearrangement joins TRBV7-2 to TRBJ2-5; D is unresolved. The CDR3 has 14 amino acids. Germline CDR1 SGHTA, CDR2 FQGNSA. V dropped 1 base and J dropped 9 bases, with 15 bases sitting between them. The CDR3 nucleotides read TGTGCCAGCAGCTTAGTTGCCACCAGGTGGGCCCAGTACTTC. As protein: CASSLVATRWAQYF.

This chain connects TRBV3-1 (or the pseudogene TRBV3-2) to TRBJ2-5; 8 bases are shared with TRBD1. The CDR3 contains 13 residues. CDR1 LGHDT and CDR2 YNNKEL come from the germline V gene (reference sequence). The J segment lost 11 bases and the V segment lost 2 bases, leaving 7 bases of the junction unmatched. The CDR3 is CASSQPDRGQQYF. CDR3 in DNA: TGTGCCAGCAGCCAACCAGACAGGGGACAGCAGTACTTC.

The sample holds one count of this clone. CDR3 sequence reads: CASSTRGSGGPNTGELFF. The CDR3 coding sequence is TGTGCCAGCAGCACCCGAGGTAGCGGGGGCCCTAACACCGGGGAGCTGTTTTTT. This rearrangement joins TRBV7-8 to TRBJ2-2, with 9 nucleotides matching TRBD2. The CDR3 consists of 18 residues. Germline CDR1 and CDR2: SGHVS and FQNEAQ. The V gene end was trimmed by 5 bases and the J gene end by 2 bases; junction bases not matched to a gene: 12.